This passage covers 6 T cell receptor beta chains from one sample sequenced in a study of T cell repertoires in cytomegalovirus infection. TCRdb processed the reads anew with MiXCR; each CDR3 protein has one entry. This sample carries about 100,000 distinct CDR3 sequences, about 25% of them seen once, and the ten largest clones take roughly 43%. Sequenced sample: CD8+ T cells from PBMCs. All receptors derive from a human donor in good health (CMV status not recorded). Some clones in this sample may be carry-over from other donors' samples.

The sample holds a few counts of this clonotype. The V call is TRBV6-6, the J call TRBJ1-5; the D is unclear. Germline CDR1 and CDR2: MNHNY and SVGAGI (reference sequence). V lost 4 bases to trimming and J lost 2 bases, with 9 bases between them. CDR3 length equals 14 residues. The CDR3 DNA is TGTGCCAGCAGTTCCTTGGCACGCAATCAGCCCCAGCATTTT. It codes for CASSSLARNQPQHF.

This clonotype was seen many times. V is TRBV7-9 and J is TRBJ2-5, with 11 bases aligning to TRBD2. Germline V gives CDR1 SEHNR, CDR2 FQNEAQ (reference sequence). After removal of 3 bases from V and 2 bases from J, the junction contained 5 bases not matched to a gene. The CDR3 runs 16 residues. The CDR3 DNA is TGTGCCAGCAGCTTCCAGACTAGCGGGGTACAAGAGACCCAGTACTTC. Translated, it gives CASSFQTSGVQETQYF. The full variable domain, rest sourced from reference TRBV7-9 and TRBJ2-5, is DTGVSQNPRHKITKRGQNVTFRCDPISEHNRLYWYRQTLGQGPEFLTYFQNEAQLEKSRLLSDRFSAERPKGSFSTLEIQRTEQGDSAMYLCASSFQTSGVQETQYFGPGTRLLVL.

This clonotype was seen repeatedly, ten times or more. CDR3 amino acids: CASSLSGGASYEQYF. Written as DNA, the CDR3 is TGTGCCAGCAGTCTTAGCGGGGGGGCTTCCTACGAGCAGTACTTC. The chain employs TRBV7-2 and TRBJ2-7; 11 bases map to TRBD2. The CDR3 totals 15 residues. From germline, CDR1 is SGHTA and CDR2 FQGNSA. V was clipped by 6 bases and J by 1 base; unmatched bases: 5.

This clonotype was recorded at least ten times. This chain joins TRBV12-3 or TRBV12-4 and TRBJ1-1, with D unclear. This CDR3 is built from 13 residues. V was cut by 2 bases and J by 7 bases, with 11 bases left in between. This CDR3 reads CASSLLTTLEAFF. CDR3 coding DNA: TGTGCCAGCAGTTTACTTACAACACTTGAAGCTTTCTTT.

This clonotype has a handful of counts. At one of its ends the junction is not consistent with the germline gene, which may arise from a read error. The gene calls are TRBV23-1 and TRBJ1-4; D unresolved. TRBV23-1 is filed as an ORF, its function uncertain. There are 12 residues in the CDR3. Here the CDR3 reads CASSQTPKSNPF. For the CDR3, the DNA is TGCGCCAGCAGTCAAACTCCTAAGTCAAACCCTTTT.

This clonotype was seen more than once but under ten times. The chain is built from TRBV10-1 and TRBJ2-7; D remains unclear. The CDR3 runs to 13 residues. Germline V CDR1 and CDR2: WNHNN, SYGVQD (reference sequence). The germline V and J ends were trimmed by 0 bases and 5 bases, with 8 bases remaining between them. This chain's CDR3 is CASSESLGDEQYF. DNA of the CDR3: TGCGCCAGCAGTGAGTCCCTAGGAGACGAGCAGTACTTC.